Listed below are T cell receptor beta chains from one sample, sequenced in a study of CD8+ T cells in alopecia areata. Measured with immunoSEQ multiplex PCR; TCRdb has only the in-frame clones, and not every one. The sample carries 170,000 or so clones, about 53% recorded once. This sample comprised CD8+ T cells sorted from blood, obtained at week 24, from a patient treated with tofacitinib. The receptor source for this set is a human donor with alopecia areata. Both conserved end residues are part of each CDR3. D genes are given only for firm matches. Size is omitted from some rows. Given values are once, few, many or a class for expanded clones.

d_gene	v_gene	abundance	j_gene	CDR3nt	CDR3aa
-	TRBV30	-	TRBJ2-7	TGTGCCTGGAGCCCACTCCCCTGGGGCGAGCAGTACTTC	CAWSPLPWGEQYF
TRBD1	TRBV6-1	-	TRBJ1-1	TGTGCCAGCACCCAACACAGGGGTAAGAACACTGAAGCTTTCTTT	CASTQHRGKNTEAFF
TRBD1	TRBV19	-	TRBJ1-2	TGTGCCAGTAGTATACCGGGACAGAGAAAAAATGGCTACACCTTC	CASSIPGQRKNGYTF
-	TRBV6-5	-	TRBJ2-3	TGTGCCAGCAGTATAGGGGCCATGTGGTTGGATACGCAGTATTTT	CASSIGAMWLDTQYF
TRBD2	TRBV29-1	-	TRBJ2-1	TGCAGCGTTGAACGGCGGGGGGGCTCGGATGAGCAGTTCTTC	CSVERRGGSDEQFF
-	TRBV29-1	few	TRBJ2-7	TGCAGCGTTCAGCCCCGTGACAGTTCCTACGAGCAGTACTTC	CSVQPRDSSYEQYF
-	TRBV28	-	TRBJ1-3	TGTGCCAGCAGTCGACGGTTCTCTGGAAACACCATATATTTT	CASSRRFSGNTIYF
-	TRBV14	-	TRBJ2-1	TGTGCCAGCAGCCAAGATTGGGATGAGCAGTTCTTC	CASSQDWDEQFF
-	TRBV29-1	-	TRBJ1-1	TGCAGCGTTGACCCTAGGGGGGGGCCTATGAACACTGAAGCTTTCTTT	CSVDPRGGPMNTEAFF
TRBD1	TRBV30	few	TRBJ2-7	TGTGCCTGGAGTGCTCCCTGGGACAGGGATCACGAGCAGTACTTC	CAWSAPWDRDHEQYF
-	TRBV25-1	-	TRBJ1-2	TGTGCCAGCAGTGAATCCGACACCTACTATGGCTACACCTTC	CASSESDTYYGYTF